This T cell receptor (beta chain) came from a study of spatial heterogeneity in lung cancer. Study observations and caveats: It was found that expanded intratumoral alpha and beta TCR counts tracked tumor mutation counts.

The presence of a unique molecular identifier marked each TCR cDNA molecule. TCRdb used MiXCR to reprocess the 5' RACE reads, holding one entry per CDR3 protein. Of some 15,000 distinct CDR3 sequences in the sample, under 6.5% were seen once. Described time point: sample taken at primary tumor resection. This clonotype was observed a few times. The antigen remains undetermined. V was cut by 3 bases and J by 4 bases, with 11 bases left in between. Germline values: CDR1 KGHSH, CDR2 LQKENI. The CDR3 totals 14 residues. The chain recombines TRBV18 with TRBJ2-3, with TRBD2 as a possible D gene (5 bases). The specimen was lung tumor tissue, collected at surgery. This receptor was taken from a male donor with early-stage non-small cell lung cancer. In nucleotides, the CDR3 is TGTGCCAGCTCACCCAATCCGGGATCAGATACGCAGTATTTT. Protein: CASSPNPGSDTQYF.